This T cell receptor beta chain was identified during a study of blood T cell repertoires in COVID-19 (dated by TCRdb to about 2020). With regard to the full study: Collaborator samples came from the United States, Italy and Spain and covered acute and convalescent phases of COVID-19. The material from the prospective study consisted of cDNA or gDNA derived from T cells, B-cell-depleted T cells, or PBMCs. The repertoires were made available in a free public database intended to serve as a resource for research on the immune response to SARS-CoV-2. Samples came from the ongoing ImmuneRACE study (first 160 participants) plus 1,254 subjects from 6 global collaborators. The sample metadata nearly always contained a de-identified subject ID, COVID-19 status, age in years and sex. Subjects who had been exposed to COVID-19, were actively infected with it, or had recovered from it provided the deeply sampled blood TCRbeta repertoires that made up the dataset. Where available, HLA class I and class II types were obtained from metadata supplied by the sample provider rather than from assay-based typing.

Comments on this clone: Its antigen is currently not known. No base quality values were provided; no much bigger clone lies one nucleotide off.

Points the paper makes about the study in general: How much clinical and demographic metadata was included differed by source and by participant, and the metadata was provided uncurated.

TCRbeta CDR3 regions were amplified from genomic DNA using the immunoSEQ Assay, a bias-controlled multiplex PCR. The authors' analysis ran thus. Within the assay, amplification of reference gene primers was used to estimate how many nucleated cells each sample contained. To quantify the absolute abundance of each unique TCRbeta CDR3 rearrangement, sequence reads were collapsed and filtered. For each sample, productive Simpson clonality was calculated as the square root of Simpson's diversity index over productive rearrangements. Imported from immuneACCESS, the table was reduced by TCRdb to in-frame sequences with V and J called. These copies leave out some clones; in studies compared against another copy, an unresolved V gene accounts for under half, and the cause of the remainder is not known. The V and J calls and clone size were taken over from that table, and D and trimming were inferred from the DNA. This sample gives some 180,000 clones in total; 75% to 90% of them show up just once. Of the sample, more than 5% is held by the ten largest clones.

The CDR3, from cysteine to phenylalanine, totals 17 residues. The sequence is cut down to CDR3 DNA, 51 bases in frame from base 1. CDR1 and CDR2 are read off the germline V gene (reference sequence) as LNHDA and SQIVND. Trimming removed 3 bases from V and 0 bases from J, leaving 15 bases between the germline ends. Enrolling through a virtual design, the prospective study's participants ranged in age from roughly 18 to 90 years and lived across some 23 United States geographic areas. To assign participants to cohorts, the prospective study relied on clinical history that participants themselves reported in a screening survey and a study questionnaire. Recovered participants in ImmuneRACE Cohort 3 were defined as having two consecutive negative NP/OP PCR tests, clearance from a healthcare professional, or resolution of symptoms. Mobile phlebotomists in the prospective study collected whole blood, serum and a nasopharyngeal or oropharyngeal swab from every participant. Over a roughly 2-month period, participants in the prospective study had the option of providing additional blood draws and questionnaires. Before DNA extraction, prospective study blood samples were shipped either frozen or at room temperature.

The V and J genes are TRBV19 and TRBJ1-5; no D gene call is confident. This sequence originates from a man aged 40-49 years who had recovered from COVID-19. Sample: PBMCs or T cells enriched from blood (not recorded which). The sequenced DNA: TGTGCCAGTAGTATTCGCGGGCCATCGAATAGCAATCAGCCCCAGCATTTT. The encoded protein is CASSIRGPSNSNQPQHF.